This TCR beta chain was sequenced during a study of cytomegalovirus exposure and HLA in healthy donors. Study observations and caveats: For most TCR beta V segments, an earlier analysis put the productive rate at about 90% or about 30% of the time. The authors listed 150 to 200 TCR beta chains as cytomegalovirus-associated.

Comments on this clone: Its target is unknown.

The PCR used 60 Vbeta and 13 Jbeta primers. The table came from immunoSEQ multiplex PCR; TCRdb's copy has only in-frame clones and leaves some out. The repertoire holds around 200,000 clones, with roughly 91% as singletons. The CDR3 runs 12 residues. This chain joins TRBV21-1 and TRBJ2-7; the DNA was not compared with TRBD1, the D call given in the table. TRBV21-1 is marked as a pseudogene. The source material was PBMCs. The clonotype was recovered from a young woman in good health and CMV-seronegative. The CDR3 nucleotides read TGTGCCAGCAGCCCCCAGAGGGGGTCGGGTCACTTC. Its protein is CASSPQRGSGHF.